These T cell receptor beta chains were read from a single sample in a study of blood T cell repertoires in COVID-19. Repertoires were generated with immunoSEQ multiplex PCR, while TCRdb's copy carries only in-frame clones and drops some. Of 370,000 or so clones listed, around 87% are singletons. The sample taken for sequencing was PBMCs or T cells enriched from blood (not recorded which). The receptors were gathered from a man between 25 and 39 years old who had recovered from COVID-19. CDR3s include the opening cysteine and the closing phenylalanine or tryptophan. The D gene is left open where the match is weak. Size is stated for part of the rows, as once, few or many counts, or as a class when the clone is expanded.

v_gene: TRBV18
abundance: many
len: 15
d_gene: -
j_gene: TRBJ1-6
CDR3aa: CASSPGQPRESPLHF
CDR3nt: TGTGCCAGCTCACCAGGTCAACCCAGGGAATCACCCCTCCACTTT

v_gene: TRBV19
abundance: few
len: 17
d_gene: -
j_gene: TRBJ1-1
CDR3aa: CASSIGKGGGDNTEAFF
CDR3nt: TGTGCCAGTAGTATAGGGAAGGGCGGGGGAGACAACACTGAAGCTTTCTTT

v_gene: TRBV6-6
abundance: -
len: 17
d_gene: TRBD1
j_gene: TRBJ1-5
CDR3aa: CASSPRTGQMGHQPQHF
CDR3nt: TGTGCCAGCAGTCCTCGGACAGGGCAAATGGGGCATCAGCCCCAGCATTTT

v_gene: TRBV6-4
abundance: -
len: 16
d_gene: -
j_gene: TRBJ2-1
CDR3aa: CASSDGGSSSYNEQFF
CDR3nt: TGTGCCAGCAGTGACGGGGGGAGCAGCTCCTACAATGAGCAGTTCTTC

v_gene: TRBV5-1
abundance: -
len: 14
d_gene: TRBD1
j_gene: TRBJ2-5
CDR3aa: CASSTGQGLETQYF
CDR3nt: TGCGCCAGCAGCACTGGACAGGGATTGGAGACCCAGTACTTC

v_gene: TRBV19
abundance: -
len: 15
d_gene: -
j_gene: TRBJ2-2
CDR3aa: CASSIGRANTGELFF
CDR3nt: TGTGCCAGTAGTATAGGCAGGGCGAACACCGGGGAGCTGTTTTTT

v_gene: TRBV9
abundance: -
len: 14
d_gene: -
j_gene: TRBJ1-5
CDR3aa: CASSHQGNGQPQHF
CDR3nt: TGTGCCAGCAGCCATCAGGGGAACGGTCAGCCCCAGCATTTT

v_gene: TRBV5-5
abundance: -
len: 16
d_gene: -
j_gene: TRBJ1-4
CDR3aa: CASSSTIGVTNEKLFF
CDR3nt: TGTGCCAGCAGCTCGACAATAGGGGTGACTAATGAAAAACTGTTTTTT

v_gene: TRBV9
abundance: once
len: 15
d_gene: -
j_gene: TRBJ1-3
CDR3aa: CASSVGHGGGNTIYF
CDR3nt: TGTGCCAGCAGCGTAGGGCACGGCGGGGGAAACACCATATATTTT

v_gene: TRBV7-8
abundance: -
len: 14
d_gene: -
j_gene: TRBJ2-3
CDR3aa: CASSFSTAADTQYF
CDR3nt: TGTGCCAGCAGCTTTAGCACCGCGGCAGATACGCAGTATTTT

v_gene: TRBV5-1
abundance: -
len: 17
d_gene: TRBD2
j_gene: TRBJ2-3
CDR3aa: CASSSILLAGSTDTQYF
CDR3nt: TGCGCCAGCAGCTCGATCCTTCTAGCGGGATCCACAGATACGCAGTATTTT

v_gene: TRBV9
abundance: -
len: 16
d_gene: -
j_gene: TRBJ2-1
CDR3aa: CASSVAGASSYNEQFF
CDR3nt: TGTGCCAGCAGCGTCGCGGGCGCGAGCTCCTACAATGAGCAGTTCTTC

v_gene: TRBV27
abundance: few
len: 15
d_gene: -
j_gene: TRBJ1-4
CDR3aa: CASSLFTGRNEKLFF
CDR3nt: TGTGCCAGCAGTTTATTTACAGGACGCAATGAAAAACTGTTTTTT

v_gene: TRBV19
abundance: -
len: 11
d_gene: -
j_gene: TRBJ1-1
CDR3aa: CASTDSVDAFF
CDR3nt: TGTGCCAGTACCGACAGTGTTGATGCTTTCTTT

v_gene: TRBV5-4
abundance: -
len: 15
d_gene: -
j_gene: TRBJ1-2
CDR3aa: CASSAGLGSNYGYTF
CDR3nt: TGTGCCAGCAGCGCGGGATTGGGTTCTAACTATGGCTACACCTTC

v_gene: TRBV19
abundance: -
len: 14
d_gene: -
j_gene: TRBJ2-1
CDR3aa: CASSIDTASAEQFF
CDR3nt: TGTGCCAGTAGTATAGATACCGCGAGCGCGGAGCAGTTCTTC

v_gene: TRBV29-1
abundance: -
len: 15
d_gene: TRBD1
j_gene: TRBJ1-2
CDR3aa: CSVVGAGGKSYGYTF
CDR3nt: TGCAGCGTTGTCGGAGCAGGGGGTAAAAGCTATGGCTACACCTTC

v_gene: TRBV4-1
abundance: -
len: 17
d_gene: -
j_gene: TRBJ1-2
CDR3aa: CASSQFWAVQVNYGYTF
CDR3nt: TGCGCCAGCAGCCAATTTTGGGCAGTCCAGGTAAACTATGGCTACACCTTC

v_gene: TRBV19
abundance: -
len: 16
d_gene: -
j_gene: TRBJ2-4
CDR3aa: CASSIQGKGPENIQYF
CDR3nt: TGTGCCAGTAGTATCCAAGGGAAGGGGCCGGAAAACATTCAGTACTTC

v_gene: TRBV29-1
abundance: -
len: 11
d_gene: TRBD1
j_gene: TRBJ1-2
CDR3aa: CSVRTGYGYTF
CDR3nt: TGCAGCGTTCGGACAGGGTATGGCTACACCTTC

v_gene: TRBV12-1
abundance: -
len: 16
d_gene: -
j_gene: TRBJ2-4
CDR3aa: CASSPRTGPAKNIQYF
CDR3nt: TGTGCCAGCAGCCCACGGACAGGGCCAGCCAAAAACATTCAGTACTTC